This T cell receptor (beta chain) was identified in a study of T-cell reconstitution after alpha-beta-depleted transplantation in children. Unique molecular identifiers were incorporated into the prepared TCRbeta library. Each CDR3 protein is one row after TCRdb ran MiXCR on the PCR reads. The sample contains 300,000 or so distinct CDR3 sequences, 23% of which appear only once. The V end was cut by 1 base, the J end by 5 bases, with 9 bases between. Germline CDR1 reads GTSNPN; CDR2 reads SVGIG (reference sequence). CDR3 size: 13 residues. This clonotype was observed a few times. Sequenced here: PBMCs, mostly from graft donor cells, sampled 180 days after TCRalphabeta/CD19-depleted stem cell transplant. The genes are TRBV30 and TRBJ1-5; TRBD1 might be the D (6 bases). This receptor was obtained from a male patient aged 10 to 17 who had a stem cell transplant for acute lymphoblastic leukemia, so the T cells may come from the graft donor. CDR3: CAWSGNRDQPQHF. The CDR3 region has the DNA TGTGCCTGGAGTGGAAACAGGGATCAGCCCCAGCATTTT.